The clone carrying this TCR beta chain was picked up one time. The sample belongs to a study of blood T cell repertoires in COVID-19. Study context: There were acute and convalescent COVID-19 samples, and they came from the United States, Italy and Spain.

Per the authors' pipeline: Estimation of nucleated cell counts relied on the amplification of reference gene primers. Only in-frame clones appear in the TCRdb table, and some are missing; sequencing was by immunoSEQ multiplex PCR. V, J and clone size were drawn from that table, and D and trimming were deduced from the DNA. The sample has almost 25,000 clones, 82% seen once. The specimen was peripheral blood. The receptor was isolated from a human donor in a cohort sampled during active COVID-19.

CDR3 nucleotides: TGTGCCACCAGTGATTTGGACACAGGGGGCGACTATGGCTACACCTTC. Encoded protein: CATSDLDTGGDYGYTF. The rearrangement uses TRBV24-1 and TRBJ1-2, with TRBD1 matching over 9 bases. The CDR3 length is 16 residues. V trimming: 0 bases; J trimming: 3 bases; junction bases outside the gene matches: 4. In germline, CDR1 is KGHDR, CDR2 SFDVKD.